What follows describes a single TCR beta chain. Then a second PCR, running roughly 6 to 12 cycles, was carried out with a sample-barcoded 5' primer and a J-beta primer mix. Every sample returned 3 million or more CDR3-containing paired-end reads. TCRdb itself ran the 5' RACE reads through MiXCR, one entry per CDR3 protein. The sample includes more than 800,000 distinct CDR3 sequences, 25% to 30% of them seen just once. The sample originates from a study of blood T cells in healthy people across ages. Drawn from each donor were ten milliliters of peripheral blood. The TCR was taken from a woman of 80 years or more in good health. Sequencing used blood.

The CDR3, as DNA: TGTGCCAGCACCGCAAACACTGCAACTAATGAAAAACTGTTTTTT. Translation gives CASTANTATNEKLFF. This chain joins TRBV5-5 and TRBJ1-4; no clear D. The CDR3 totals 15 residues. Trimming shortened V by 6 bases and J by 0 bases, and 12 bases separated the two germline ends. CDR1 is SGHKS, CDR2 YYEKEE, per germline (reference sequence).